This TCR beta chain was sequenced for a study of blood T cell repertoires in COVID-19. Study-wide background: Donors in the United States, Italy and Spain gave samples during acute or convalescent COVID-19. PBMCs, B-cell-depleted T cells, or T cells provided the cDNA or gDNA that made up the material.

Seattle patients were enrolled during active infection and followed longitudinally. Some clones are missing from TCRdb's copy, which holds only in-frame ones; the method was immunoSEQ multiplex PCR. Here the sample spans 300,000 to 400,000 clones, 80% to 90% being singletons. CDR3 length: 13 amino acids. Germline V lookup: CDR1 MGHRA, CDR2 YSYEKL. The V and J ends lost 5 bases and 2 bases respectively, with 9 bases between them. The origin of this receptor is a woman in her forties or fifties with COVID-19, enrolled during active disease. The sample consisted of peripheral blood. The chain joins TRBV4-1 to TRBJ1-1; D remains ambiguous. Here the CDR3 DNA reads TGCGCCAGCAGCACACCACTAAACACTGAAGCTTTCTTT. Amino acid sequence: CASSTPLNTEAFF.